Listed here are 2 T cell receptor beta chains from one sample, sequenced in a study of T cell repertoires in cytomegalovirus infection (dated by TCRdb to the late 2010s). The listed sequencing device is Illumina HiSeq 1500. TCRdb reprocessed the public reads (quality trimming at Q25 with fastp, clone calling with MiXCR) and kept in-frame beta chains. Each record represents a unique CDR3 protein, reported with the most common genes and DNA among its rows. This sample has around 770,000 distinct CDR3 sequences in its table, and 25% to 35% of those were observed once. The biggest ten clones account for 13% of the sample. According to the study, the label for this sample's treatment or condition signals: in vitro stimulation with specific CMV peptide epitopes to enrich CMV-specific T cells. Their specific antigens are unknown. The sample was cultured CD8+ T cells from PBMCs, taken from culture after CMV antigen stimulation. These receptors were obtained from a human donor in good health (CMV status not recorded). Some clones in this sample may be carry-over from other donors' samples.

The rearrangement uses TRBV11-2 and TRBJ2-1; D may correspond to TRBD1 or TRBD2 (6 bases each). This CDR3 spans 16 amino acids. Trimming shortened V by 5 bases and J by 0 bases, and 14 bases separated the two germline ends. Germline lookup yields CDR1 SGHAT and CDR2 FQNNGV. The DNA of the CDR3 is TGTGCCAGCAGCGGGGGGAGGACAGCCTCCTACAATGAGCAGTTCTTC. Translating gives CASSGGRTASYNEQFF.

J is TRBJ2-5 and V is TRBV27; 11 bases match TRBD2. J was trimmed by 6 bases and V by 3 bases; bases with no gene match: 12. CDR3 size: 17 residues. Germline V gene sequence: CDR1 MNHEY, CDR2 SMNVEV (reference sequence). The CDR3 DNA is TGTGCCAGCAGTTTGGGTCTAGCGGGGGGACCCGCGAAGACCCAGTACTTC. It codes for CASSLGLAGGPAKTQYF.